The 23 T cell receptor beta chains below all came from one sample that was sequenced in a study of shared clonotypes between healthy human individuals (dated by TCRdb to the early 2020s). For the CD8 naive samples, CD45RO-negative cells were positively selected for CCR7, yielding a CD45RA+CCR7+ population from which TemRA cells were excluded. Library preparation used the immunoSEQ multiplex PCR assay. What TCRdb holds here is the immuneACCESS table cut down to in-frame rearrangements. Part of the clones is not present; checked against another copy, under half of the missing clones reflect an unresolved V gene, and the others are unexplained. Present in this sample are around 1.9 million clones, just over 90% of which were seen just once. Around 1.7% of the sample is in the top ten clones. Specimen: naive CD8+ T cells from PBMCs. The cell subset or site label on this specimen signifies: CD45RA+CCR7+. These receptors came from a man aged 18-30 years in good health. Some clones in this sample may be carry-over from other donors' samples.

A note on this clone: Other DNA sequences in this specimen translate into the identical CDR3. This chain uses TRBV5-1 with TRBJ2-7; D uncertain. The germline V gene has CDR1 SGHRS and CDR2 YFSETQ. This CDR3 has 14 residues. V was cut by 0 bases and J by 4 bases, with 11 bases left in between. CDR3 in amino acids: CASSLAGTVYEQYF. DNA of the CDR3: TGCGCCAGCAGCTTGGCCGGCACTGTTTACGAGCAGTACTTC.

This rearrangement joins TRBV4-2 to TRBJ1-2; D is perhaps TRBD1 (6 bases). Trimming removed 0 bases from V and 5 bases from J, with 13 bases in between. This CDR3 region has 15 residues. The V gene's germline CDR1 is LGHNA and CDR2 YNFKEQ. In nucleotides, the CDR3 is TGTGCCAGCAGCCAAGAAAACAGGGTCCGATATGGCTACACCTTC. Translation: CASSQENRVRYGYTF.

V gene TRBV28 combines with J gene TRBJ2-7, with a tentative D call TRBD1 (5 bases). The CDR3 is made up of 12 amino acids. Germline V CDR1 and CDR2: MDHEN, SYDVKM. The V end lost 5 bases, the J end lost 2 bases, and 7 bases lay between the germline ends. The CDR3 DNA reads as TGTGCCAGCAGTGACAGACCCTACGAGCAGTACTTC. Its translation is CASSDRPYEQYF.

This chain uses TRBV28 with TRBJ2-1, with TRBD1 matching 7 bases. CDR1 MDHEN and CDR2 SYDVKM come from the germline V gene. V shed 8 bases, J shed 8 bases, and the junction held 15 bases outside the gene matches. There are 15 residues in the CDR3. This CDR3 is CASARQGTGNDEQFF. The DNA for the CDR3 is TGTGCCAGCGCGCGACAGGGAACGGGAAACGATGAGCAGTTCTTC.

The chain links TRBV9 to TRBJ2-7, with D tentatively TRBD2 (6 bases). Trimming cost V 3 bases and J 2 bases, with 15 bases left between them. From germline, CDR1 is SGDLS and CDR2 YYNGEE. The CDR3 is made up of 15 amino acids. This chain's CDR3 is CASSARGLATYEQYF. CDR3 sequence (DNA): TGTGCCAGCAGCGCGAGAGGGCTAGCGACCTACGAGCAGTACTTC.

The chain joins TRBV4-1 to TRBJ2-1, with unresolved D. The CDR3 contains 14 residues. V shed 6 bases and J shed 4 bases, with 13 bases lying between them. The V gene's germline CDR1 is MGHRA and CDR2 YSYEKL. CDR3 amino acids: CASRSATPYNEQFF. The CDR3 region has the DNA TGCGCCAGCAGATCCGCGACACCATACAATGAGCAGTTCTTC.

CDR3 protein: CASSLEVGRGINYGYTF. The CDR3 region has the DNA TGCGCCAGCAGCCTGGAGGTTGGGAGGGGAATAAACTATGGCTACACCTTC. The gene calls are TRBV5-1 and TRBJ1-2; perhaps TRBD1 as D (5 bases). CDR1 and CDR2 (germline): SGHRS, YFSETQ. The V end was cut by 4 bases, the J end by 2 bases, with 21 bases between. The CDR3 has 17 amino acids.

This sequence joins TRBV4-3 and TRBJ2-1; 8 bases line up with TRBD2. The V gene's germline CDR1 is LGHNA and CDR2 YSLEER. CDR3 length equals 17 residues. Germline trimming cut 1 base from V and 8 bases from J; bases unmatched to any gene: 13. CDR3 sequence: CASSQAPLSGGHDEQFF. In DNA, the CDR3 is TGCGCCAGCAGCCAAGCACCATTGTCGGGAGGGCACGATGAGCAGTTCTTC.

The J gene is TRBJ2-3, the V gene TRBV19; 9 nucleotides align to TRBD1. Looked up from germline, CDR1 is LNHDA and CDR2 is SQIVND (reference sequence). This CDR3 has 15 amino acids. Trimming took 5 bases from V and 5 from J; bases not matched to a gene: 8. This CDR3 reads CASSADRGFLDTQYF. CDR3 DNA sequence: TGTGCCAGTAGTGCGGACAGGGGTTTTTTAGATACGCAGTATTTT.

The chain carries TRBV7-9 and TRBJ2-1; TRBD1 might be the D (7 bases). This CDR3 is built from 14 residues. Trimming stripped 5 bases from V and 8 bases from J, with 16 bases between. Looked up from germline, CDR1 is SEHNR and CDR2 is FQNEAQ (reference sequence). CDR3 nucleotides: TGTGCCAGCAGCCCCGGGGCCAGGGGGGATGAGCAGTTCTTC. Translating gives CASSPGARGDEQFF. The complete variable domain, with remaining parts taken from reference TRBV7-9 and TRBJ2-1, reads DTGVSQNPRHKITKRGQNVTFRCDPISEHNRLYWYRQTLGQGPEFLTYFQNEAQLEKSRLLSDRFSAERPKGSFSTLEIQRTEQGDSAMYLCASSPGARGDEQFFGPGTRLTVL.

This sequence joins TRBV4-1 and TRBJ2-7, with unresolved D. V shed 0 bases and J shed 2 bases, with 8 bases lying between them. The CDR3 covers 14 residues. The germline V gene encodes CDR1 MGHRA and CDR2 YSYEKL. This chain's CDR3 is CASSQETLTYEQYF. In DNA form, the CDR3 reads TGCGCCAGCAGCCAAGAGACGCTCACCTACGAGCAGTACTTC.

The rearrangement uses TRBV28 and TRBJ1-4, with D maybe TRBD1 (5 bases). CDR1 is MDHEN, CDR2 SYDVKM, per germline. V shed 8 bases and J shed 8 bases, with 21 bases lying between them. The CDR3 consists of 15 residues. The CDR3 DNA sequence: TGTGCCAGCGAGAATCTCGGGACTATCAGGGAAAAACTGTTTTTT. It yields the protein CASENLGTIREKLFF.

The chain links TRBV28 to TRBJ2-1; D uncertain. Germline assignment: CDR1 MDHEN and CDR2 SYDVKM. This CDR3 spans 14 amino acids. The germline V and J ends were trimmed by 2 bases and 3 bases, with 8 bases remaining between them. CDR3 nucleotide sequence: TGTGCCAGCAGTTTACGGCTCCACTACAATGAGCAGTTCTTC. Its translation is CASSLRLHYNEQFF. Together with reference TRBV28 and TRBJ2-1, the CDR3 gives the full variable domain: DVKVTQSSRYLVKRTGEKVFLECVQDMDHENMFWYRQDPGLGLRLIYFSYDVKMKEKGDIPEGYSVSREKKERFSLILESASTNQTSMYLCASSLRLHYNEQFFGPGTRLTVL.

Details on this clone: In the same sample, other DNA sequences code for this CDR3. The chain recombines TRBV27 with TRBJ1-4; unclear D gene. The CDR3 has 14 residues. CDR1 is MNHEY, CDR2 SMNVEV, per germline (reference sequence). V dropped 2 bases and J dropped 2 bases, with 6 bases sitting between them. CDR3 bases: TGTGCCAGCAGTTTAATCGGGACTAATGAAAAACTGTTTTTT. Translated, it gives CASSLIGTNEKLFF.

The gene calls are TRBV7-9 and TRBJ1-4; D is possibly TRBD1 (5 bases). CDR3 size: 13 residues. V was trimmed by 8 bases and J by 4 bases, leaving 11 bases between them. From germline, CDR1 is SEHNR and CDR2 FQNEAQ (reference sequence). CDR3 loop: CASRGLSNEKLFF. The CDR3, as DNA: TGTGCCAGCCGGGGCTTGAGTAATGAAAAACTGTTTTTT.

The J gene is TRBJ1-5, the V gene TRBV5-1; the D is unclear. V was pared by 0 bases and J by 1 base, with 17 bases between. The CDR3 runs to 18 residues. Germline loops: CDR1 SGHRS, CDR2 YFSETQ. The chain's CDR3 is CASSLGPPSMGSNQPQHF. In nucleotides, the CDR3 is TGCGCCAGCAGCTTGGGCCCCCCCTCAATGGGCAGCAATCAGCCCCAGCATTTT.

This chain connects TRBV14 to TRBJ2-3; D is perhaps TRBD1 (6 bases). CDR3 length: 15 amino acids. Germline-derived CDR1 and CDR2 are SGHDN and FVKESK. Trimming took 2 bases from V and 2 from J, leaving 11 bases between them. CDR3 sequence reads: CASSQPTGNTDTQYF. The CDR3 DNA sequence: TGTGCCAGCAGCCAACCGACAGGCAACACAGATACGCAGTATTTT.

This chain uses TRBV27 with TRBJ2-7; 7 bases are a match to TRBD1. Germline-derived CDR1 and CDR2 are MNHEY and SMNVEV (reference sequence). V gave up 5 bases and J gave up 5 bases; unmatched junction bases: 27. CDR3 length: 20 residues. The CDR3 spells CASSTMTGVGPTGNFHEQYF. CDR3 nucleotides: TGTGCCAGCAGTACGATGACCGGGGTGGGACCGACAGGGAATTTCCACGAGCAGTACTTC.

CDR3 sequence reads: CASSLAPKRLNTEAFF. DNA of the CDR3: TGTGCCAGCAGCTTAGCGCCTAAGCGTTTGAACACTGAAGCTTTCTTT. The chain links TRBV7-8 to TRBJ1-1; D is uncertain. The CDR3 sequence is 16 residues long. Trimming pared 0 bases from V and 0 bases from J, leaving 11 bases between. Germline V lookup: CDR1 SGHVS, CDR2 FQNEAQ.

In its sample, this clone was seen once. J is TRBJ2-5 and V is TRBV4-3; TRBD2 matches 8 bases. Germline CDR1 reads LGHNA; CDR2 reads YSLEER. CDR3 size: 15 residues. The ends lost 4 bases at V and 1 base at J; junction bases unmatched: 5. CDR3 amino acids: CASSRETSGQETQYF. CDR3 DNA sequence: TGCGCCAGCAGCCGGGAAACTAGCGGCCAAGAGACCCAGTACTTC.

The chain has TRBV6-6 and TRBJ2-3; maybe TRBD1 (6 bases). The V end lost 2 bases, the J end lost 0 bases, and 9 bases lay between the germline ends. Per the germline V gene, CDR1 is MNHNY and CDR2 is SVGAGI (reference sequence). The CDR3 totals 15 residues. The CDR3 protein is CASSYTDRSTDTQYF. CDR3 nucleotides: TGTGCCAGCAGTTACACCGACAGGAGCACAGATACGCAGTATTTT.

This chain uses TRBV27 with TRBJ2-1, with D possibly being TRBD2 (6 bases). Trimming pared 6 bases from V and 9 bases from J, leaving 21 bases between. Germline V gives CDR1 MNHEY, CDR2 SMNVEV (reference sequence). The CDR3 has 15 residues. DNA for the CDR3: TGTGCCAGCAGGGGGGAGGAGTCTTGGGTCTTTGAGCAGTTCTTC. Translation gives CASRGEESWVFEQFF.

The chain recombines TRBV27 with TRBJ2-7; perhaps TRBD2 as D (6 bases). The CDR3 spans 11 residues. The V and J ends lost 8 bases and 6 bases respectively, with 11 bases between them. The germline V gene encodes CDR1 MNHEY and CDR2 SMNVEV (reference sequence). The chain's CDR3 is CASQEGREQYF. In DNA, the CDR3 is TGTGCCAGCCAGGAGGGTCGCGAGCAGTACTTC.